Listed here is a single T cell receptor beta chain. This clone was recorded once. Its antigen remains unidentified. The sample holds no much larger clone one base away, and base qualities are not on file. This specimen belongs to a study of cytomegalovirus exposure and HLA in healthy donors (dated by TCRdb to 2016 to 2017). General notes on the study: An earlier analysis of approximately 640 of the donors reported 250 to 350 Gb of sequence data and around 120 million unique TCR beta sequences from about 200 million T cells. Approximately 300 gigabases of sequencing data and around 85 million unique TCR sequences made up an early release that covered some 640 HLA-typed donors. Of the roughly 400 genotyped donors, roughly 80% fell in the genetic ancestry cluster associated with self-reported Caucasian donors. The study aimed to test whether cataloging public T cell receptors could reveal signatures of past pathogen exposure. The study profiled the T cell repertoires of hundreds of subjects by immunosequencing and related them to cytomegalovirus serostatus. A separate validation cohort of 100 to 150 different subjects was used in addition to the 666-subject first cohort. To predict cytomegalovirus infection status, the study brought together high-throughput TCR immunosequencing, statistical association of individual TCRs with disease status, and machine learning. A later analysis re-analyzed previously published TCR beta repertoires from approximately 700 donors and added high-resolution HLA genotyping to study TCR occurrence patterns. In the later analysis, no new phenotypic data were used to find candidate immune exposures; instead, reliance was placed on TCR beta sequences and their occurrence across donors. In an earlier analysis of roughly 600 of the donors, high-throughput TCR beta sequencing was used to judge whether each TCR beta V gene segment behaved as functional or pseudogenic. Donor age, sex, ethnicity and CMV serostatus were compiled alongside the repertoire data. Genome-wide SNP genotypes for about 55% of the roughly 670 donors were used in a later genetic analysis, which treated that subset as a discovery cohort. All discovery cohort repertoires had been generated using a single sequencing platform. HLA typing included class I and class II loci at four-digit resolution. The number of typed donors differed by locus: about 620-640 for A, B, C, DRB1 and DQB1; approximately 530 for DQA1; 606 for DPA1; and 400 to 480 for DPB1. Because of strong linkage in the cohort, roughly five DR-DQ haplotypes were treated as single units for association and clustering. Across around 400 genotyped donors of the cohort, an average of about 220,000 unique TCR beta nucleotide sequences per donor were sequenced, and about a sixth of those sequences were non-productive.

Library construction relied on the immunoSEQ multiplex PCR assay. The multiplex PCR relied on a mix of 60 forward primers for TCR Vbeta segments and 13 reverse primers for TCR Jbeta segments. The CDR3 region of rearranged TCR beta genes was amplified from genomic DNA with a multiplex PCR assay. On the Illumina HiSeq System, the amplified TCR beta libraries were sequenced as 87-base-pair reads. On the authors' methods: A later analysis counted approximately 84 million unique TCR beta chains across the 550 to 800 repertoires, and around 9.9 million of these chains were shared by at least two donors. To remove PCR and sequencing errors, raw reads were error-corrected and collapsed into unique sequences using a nearest-neighbor algorithm that merged closely related sequences. Alignment of CDR3 sequences to IMGT reference sequences was used to assign V, D and J gene segments. For a sequence to be retained, a match of at least six nucleotides to both a V gene segment and a J gene segment was required. Rearrangements were classified as productive when the CDR3 lacked stop codons and remained in frame with V and J, and all other rearrangements were classified as non-productive. CDR3 was defined by IMGT convention, running from the second conserved V-encoded cysteine to the conserved J-encoded phenylalanine. Sequences without an unambiguous match to a single V gene segment were excluded from the earlier analysis of approximately 560 of the donors. An earlier analysis of a few hundred of the donors called V segments functional above 56.7% productive rearrangements and segregating when the between-donor standard deviation exceeded 5%. To diagnose cytomegalovirus status from the catalog of TCR beta chain sequences, a statistical classification framework was built. In a later analysis, TCR nucleotide sequences were compared against IMGT/GENE-DB human TR gene sequences so that V and J genes could be assigned. A later analysis assigned CDR3 sequences and most-parsimonious VDJ recombination scenarios with the TCRdist pipeline. In a later analysis, each TCR beta chain was defined by its CDR3 amino acid sequence together with its V-gene family, and reads lacking a unique V-gene family were excluded. A later analysis removed 592 highly shared, low-generation-probability nucleotide sequences to deal with suspected cross-contamination and a sequencing artifact. In a later analysis, a clonal expansion index was calculated for each public chain from normalized within-repertoire ranks of inferred template counts. A later analysis computed generation probabilities with a VDJ recombination model fitted to out-of-frame rearrangements, and checked the results against IGoR. In a later analysis, TCR-TCR, TCR-HLA and TCR-CMV co-occurrence was scored with hypergeometric tests, and a repertoire-size bias correction was applied to TCR pairs. False discovery rates were estimated in a later analysis by permuting HLA or CMV assignments 20 times. In a later analysis, co-occurring TCRs were grouped with DBSCAN, and TCRdist sequence similarity was added when clustering was performed within HLA-allele-positive subsets. Repertoires with fewer than 30,000 or more than 120,000 public chains were left out of co-occurrence clustering, as were several repertoires with anomalous nucleotide sharing. TCRdb provides this immuneACCESS table in a form limited to in-frame rearrangements. Some clones are lacking; in checked studies, under half of them reflect an unresolved V gene, and why the rest are absent is not known. V and J calls and clone size are those listed in that table; D and trimming were worked out from the DNA. The sample profile shows 150,000 to 200,000 clones; 82% of them were found once. The ten top clones hold about 1.4% of the sample.

Results the study describes overall, beyond this receptor: Because counts were too low, seventeen rarely observed V segments, including chromosome 9 orphons, were excluded from the earlier analysis of a few hundred of the donors. A later genetic analysis associated a missense DCLRE1C variant with V-gene and J-gene trimming of TCR beta chains, and an independent cohort replicated the association. Roughly uniform sequencing depth across donors was assumed in presence/absence analyses, although this assumption may not hold. In a later analysis, HLA-associated TCR beta chains were found to be more clonally expanded and to have lower generation probabilities than equally common non-associated chains. A later analysis found that most CMV-associated TCR beta chains appeared HLA-restricted, with HLA associations seemingly driven largely by CMV exposure. An earlier analysis of several hundred of the donors showed that most TCR beta V segments appeared in productive rearrangements either about 87% or about 30% of the time, which broadly matched IMGT annotations. It was suggested by the authors that the approach could potentially be generalized to other disease states and immunological phenotypes. The sequencing pipeline was judged likely to have produced a cluster of highly shared sequence variants as a technical artifact. In a later genetic analysis, fewer N-insertions in productive TCRs were reported among donors in an Asian-associated ancestry cluster than the roughly 700-donor mean. A further reported finding was that TCR beta sequences accurately predicted the HLA-A and HLA-B alleles for most subjects in the first cohort. A few of the identified cytomegalovirus-associated TCR beta chains were confirmed in vitro to be specific for cytomegalovirus antigens. Some IMGT-functional V segments, including TRBV6-2 and TRBV6-3, could not be distinguished by the 87-base-pair reads and were therefore excluded. When HLA alleles, especially DR and DQ, strongly co-occurred, attributing TCR associations to individual alleles was difficult. Most TCR sequences were seen in very few donors, while some public TCRs were found in many individuals. In a later analysis, several top co-occurrence clusters were reported to appear linked to parvovirus B19, influenza, CMV and Epstein-Barr virus. Specific HLA alleles were associated with around 18,000 TCR beta sequences at a false discovery rate of 0.05 in a later analysis. CMV serostatus was the only immune exposure information available for the cohort. The classifier was reported to diagnose cytomegalovirus status with high specificity and sensitivity in both the original and validation cohorts. Correlated functional status among segregating V segments might be attributable to linkage disequilibrium, but an unknown experimental factor could not be ruled out. A total of 150 to 200 TCR beta chains were listed by the study as associated with cytomegalovirus. HLA typing was unavailable for some donors at each locus, so association tests used only the typed subset. Only TCR beta chains were sequenced in this cohort, and the absence of alpha or paired-chain data limited detectable features. According to a later analysis, TCR association rates differed among HLA loci, with DRB1 alleles showing the most associated TCRs and HLA-C alleles showing the fewest.

In total, 666 healthy bone marrow donors made up the cohort. At the time of sampling, all cohort members were nominally healthy, though unrecorded immune exposures were likely present. The donor tested CMV seropositive, placing the donor among the roughly 270 seropositive members of the cohort. Every donor gave a peripheral blood sample, and the peripheral blood mononuclear cells from that sample were used for TCR beta sequencing. The Qiagen DNeasy Blood Extraction Kit was used to extract genomic DNA from the blood cell samples. Germline trimming: 6 bases from V, 0 bases from J; junction bases outside gene matches: 7. Spanning cysteine to phenylalanine, the CDR3 consists of 15 amino acids. The read is trimmed to its CDR3 DNA, 45 bases read in frame from base 1. The CDR1 and CDR2 encoded by the germline V gene (reference sequence) are LNHDA and SQIVND.

The chain joins TRBV19 to TRBJ1-2; TRBD1 aligns with 7 central bases. The sample comprised PBMCs. This clonotype was sampled from a girl under 18 in good health and CMV-seropositive. The bases are TGTGCCAGTAGGCCCGACAGGGTGTCTAACTATGGCTACACCTTC. This sequence encodes CASRPDRVSNYGYTF.